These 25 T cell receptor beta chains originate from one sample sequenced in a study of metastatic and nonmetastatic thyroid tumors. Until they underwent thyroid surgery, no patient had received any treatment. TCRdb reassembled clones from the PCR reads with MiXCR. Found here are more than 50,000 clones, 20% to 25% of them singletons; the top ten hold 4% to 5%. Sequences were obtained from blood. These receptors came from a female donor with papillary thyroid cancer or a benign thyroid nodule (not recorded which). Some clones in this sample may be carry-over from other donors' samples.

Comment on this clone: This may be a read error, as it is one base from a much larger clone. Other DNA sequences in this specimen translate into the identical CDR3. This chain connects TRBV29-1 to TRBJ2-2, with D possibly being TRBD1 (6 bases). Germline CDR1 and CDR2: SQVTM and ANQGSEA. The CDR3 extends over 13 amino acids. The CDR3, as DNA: TGCAGCGTTGCCAGAGGGGACACCGGGGAGCTTTTTTTT. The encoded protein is CSVARGDTGELFF.

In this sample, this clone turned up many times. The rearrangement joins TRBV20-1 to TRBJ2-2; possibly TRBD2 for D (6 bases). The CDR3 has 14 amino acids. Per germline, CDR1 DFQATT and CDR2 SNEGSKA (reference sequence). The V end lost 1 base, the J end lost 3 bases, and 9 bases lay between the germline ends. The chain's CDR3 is CSARGLEYTGELFF. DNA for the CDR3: TGCAGTGCTAGAGGACTAGAGTACACCGGGGAGCTGTTTTTT.

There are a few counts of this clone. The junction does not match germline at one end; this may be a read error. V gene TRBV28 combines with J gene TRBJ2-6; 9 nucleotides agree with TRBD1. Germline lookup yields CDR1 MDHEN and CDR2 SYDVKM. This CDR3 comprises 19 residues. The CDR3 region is CASILQPGQGGSVANVLTF. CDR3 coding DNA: TGTGCCAGCATTCTCCAACCGGGACAGGGTGGGTCTGTGGCCAACGTCCTGACTTTC.

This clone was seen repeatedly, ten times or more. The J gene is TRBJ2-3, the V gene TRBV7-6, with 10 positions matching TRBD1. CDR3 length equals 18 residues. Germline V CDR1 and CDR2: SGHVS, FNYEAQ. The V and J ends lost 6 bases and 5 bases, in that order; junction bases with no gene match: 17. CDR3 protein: CASSSRIGQGGIGDTQYF. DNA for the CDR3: TGTGCCAGCAGTTCTAGAATTGGACAGGGGGGAATAGGAGATACGCAGTATTTT.

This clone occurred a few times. CDR3 DNA sequence: TGTGCCAGCAGTTTTAGTACGGGACAGAAAGCTTTCTTT. Translated: CASSFSTGQKAFF. The rearrangement joins TRBV28 to TRBJ1-1; 7 bases fit TRBD1. The germline V gene encodes CDR1 MDHEN and CDR2 SYDVKM. This CDR3 contains 13 residues. The J segment lost 9 bases and the V segment lost 3 bases, leaving 7 bases of the junction unmatched. Filled out from reference TRBV28 and TRBJ1-1, the complete variable domain reads DVKVTQSSRYLVKRTGEKVFLECVQDMDHENMFWYRQDPGLGLRLIYFSYDVKMKEKGDIPEGYSVSREKKERFSLILESASTNQTSMYLCASSFSTGQKAFFGQGTRLTVV.

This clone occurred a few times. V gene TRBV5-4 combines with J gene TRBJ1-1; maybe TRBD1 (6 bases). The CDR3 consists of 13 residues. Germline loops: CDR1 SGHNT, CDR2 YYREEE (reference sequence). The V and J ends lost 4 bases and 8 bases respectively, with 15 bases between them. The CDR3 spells CASSPRMDSEAFF. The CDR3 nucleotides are TGTGCCAGCAGCCCCCGGATGGACAGCGAAGCTTTCTTT.

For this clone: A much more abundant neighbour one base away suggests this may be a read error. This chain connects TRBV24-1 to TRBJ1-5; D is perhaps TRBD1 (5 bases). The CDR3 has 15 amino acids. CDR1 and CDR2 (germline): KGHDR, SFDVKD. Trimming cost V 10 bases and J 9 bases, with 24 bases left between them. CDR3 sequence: CATRGLRRLARPQHF. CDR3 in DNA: TGTGCCACGAGGGGCCTGAGGAGGTTGGCTCGGCCCCAGCATTTT.

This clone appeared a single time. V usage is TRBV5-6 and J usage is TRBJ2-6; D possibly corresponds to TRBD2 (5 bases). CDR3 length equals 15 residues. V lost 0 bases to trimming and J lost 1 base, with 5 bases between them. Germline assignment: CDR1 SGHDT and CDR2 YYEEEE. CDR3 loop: CASSLAGSGANVLTF. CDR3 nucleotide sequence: TGTGCCAGCAGCTTGGCGGGGTCTGGGGCCAACGTCCTGACTTTC.

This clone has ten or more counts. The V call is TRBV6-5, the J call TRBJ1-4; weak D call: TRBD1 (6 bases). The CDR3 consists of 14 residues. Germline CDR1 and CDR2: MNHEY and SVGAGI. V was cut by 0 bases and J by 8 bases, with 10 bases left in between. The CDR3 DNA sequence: TGTGCCAGCAGTTACTCCCGGGACAAGGAAAAACTGTTTTTT. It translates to CASSYSRDKEKLFF.

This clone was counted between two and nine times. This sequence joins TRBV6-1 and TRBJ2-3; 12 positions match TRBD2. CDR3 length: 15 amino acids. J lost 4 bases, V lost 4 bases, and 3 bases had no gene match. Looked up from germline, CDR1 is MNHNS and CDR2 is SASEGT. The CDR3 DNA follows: TGTGCCAGCAGTGCACTAGCGGGGGGAGCAGATACGCAGTATTTT. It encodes CASSALAGGADTQYF.

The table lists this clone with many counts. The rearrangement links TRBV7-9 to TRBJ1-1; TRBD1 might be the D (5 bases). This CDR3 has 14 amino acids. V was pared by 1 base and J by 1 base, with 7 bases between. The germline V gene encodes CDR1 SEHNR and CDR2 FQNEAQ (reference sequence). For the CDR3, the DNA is TGTGCCAGCAGCTTAGGGACAACGAACACTGAAGCTTTCTTT. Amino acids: CASSLGTTNTEAFF. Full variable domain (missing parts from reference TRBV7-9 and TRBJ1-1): DTGVSQNPRHKITKRGQNVTFRCDPISEHNRLYWYRQTLGQGPEFLTYFQNEAQLEKSRLLSDRFSAERPKGSFSTLEIQRTEQGDSAMYLCASSLGTTNTEAFFGQGTRLTVV.

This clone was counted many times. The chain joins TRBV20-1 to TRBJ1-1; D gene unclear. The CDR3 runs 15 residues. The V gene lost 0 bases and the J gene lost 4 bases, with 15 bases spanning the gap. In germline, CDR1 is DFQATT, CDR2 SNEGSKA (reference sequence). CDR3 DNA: TGCAGTGCTAGAGATGCCCGGTCGATGTTCACTGAAGCTTTCTTT. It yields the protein CSARDARSMFTEAFF.

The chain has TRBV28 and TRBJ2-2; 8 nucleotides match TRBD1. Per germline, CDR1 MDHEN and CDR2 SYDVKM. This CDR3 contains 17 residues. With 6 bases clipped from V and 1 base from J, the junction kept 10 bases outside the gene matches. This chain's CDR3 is CASSVLWTGKNTGELFF. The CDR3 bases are TGTGCCAGCAGCGTCCTCTGGACAGGGAAGAACACCGGGGAGCTGTTTTTT.

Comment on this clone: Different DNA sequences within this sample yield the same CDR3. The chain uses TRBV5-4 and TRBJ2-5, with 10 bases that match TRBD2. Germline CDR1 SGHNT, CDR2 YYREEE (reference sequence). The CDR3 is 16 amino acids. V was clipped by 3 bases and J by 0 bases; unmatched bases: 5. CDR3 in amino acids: CASSSYSGRHQETQYF. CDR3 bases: TGTGCCAGCAGCTCATATAGCGGGAGGCACCAAGAGACCCAGTACTTC.

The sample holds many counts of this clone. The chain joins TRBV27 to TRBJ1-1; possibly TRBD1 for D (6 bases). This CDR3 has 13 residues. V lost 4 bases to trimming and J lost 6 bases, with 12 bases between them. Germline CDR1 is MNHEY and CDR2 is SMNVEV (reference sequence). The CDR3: CASSWRRGAEAFF. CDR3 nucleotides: TGTGCCAGCAGTTGGCGGAGGGGGGCTGAAGCTTTCTTT.

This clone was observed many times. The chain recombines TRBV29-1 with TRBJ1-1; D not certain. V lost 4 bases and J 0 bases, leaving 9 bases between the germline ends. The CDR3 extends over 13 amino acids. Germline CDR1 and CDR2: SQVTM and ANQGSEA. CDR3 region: CSVVTPMNTEAFF. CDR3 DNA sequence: TGCAGCGTTGTTACACCTATGAACACTGAAGCTTTCTTT.

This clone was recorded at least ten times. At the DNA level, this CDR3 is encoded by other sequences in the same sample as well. The CDR3 DNA sequence: TGTGCCAGCAGTTACCCGGGGAGTGGGACCGGGGAGCTGTTTTTT. It translates to CASSYPGSGTGELFF. The chain couples TRBV28 to TRBJ2-2; D possibly corresponds to TRBD2 (5 bases). Trimming took off 4 bases at V and 5 bases at J, with 14 bases between the two ends. Germline assignment: CDR1 MDHEN and CDR2 SYDVKM. This CDR3 spans 15 amino acids.

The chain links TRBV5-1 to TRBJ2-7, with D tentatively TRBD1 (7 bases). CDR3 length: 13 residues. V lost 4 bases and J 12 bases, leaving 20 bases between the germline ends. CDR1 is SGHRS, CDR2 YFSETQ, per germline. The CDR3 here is CASSLRGDFRLYF. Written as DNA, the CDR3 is TGCGCCAGCAGCCTCAGGGGGGACTTCAGGCTGTACTTC. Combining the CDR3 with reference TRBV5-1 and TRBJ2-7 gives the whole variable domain KAGVTQTPRYLIKTRGQQVTLSCSPISGHRSVSWYQQTPGQGLQFLFEYFSETQRNKGNFPGRFSGRQFSNSRSEMNVSTLELGDSALYLCASSLRGDFRLYFGPGTRLTVT.

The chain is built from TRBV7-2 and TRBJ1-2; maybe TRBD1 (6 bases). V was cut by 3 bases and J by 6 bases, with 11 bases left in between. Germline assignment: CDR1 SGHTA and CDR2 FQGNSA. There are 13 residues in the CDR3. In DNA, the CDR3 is TGTGCCAGCAGCTTTTACAGGGATAATGGCTACACCTTC. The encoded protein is CASSFYRDNGYTF.

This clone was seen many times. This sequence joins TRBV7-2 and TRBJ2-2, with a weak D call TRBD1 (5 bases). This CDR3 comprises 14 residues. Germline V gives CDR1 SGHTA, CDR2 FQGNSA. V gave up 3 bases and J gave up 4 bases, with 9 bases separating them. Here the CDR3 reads CASSFFRGTGELFF. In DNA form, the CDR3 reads TGTGCCAGCAGCTTTTTTAGGGGCACCGGGGAGCTGTTTTTT. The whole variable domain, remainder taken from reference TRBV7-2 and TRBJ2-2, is GAGVSQSPSNKVTEKGKDVELRCDPISGHTALYWYRQSLGQGLEFLIYFQGNSAPDKSGLPSDRFSAERTGGSVSTLTIQRTQQEDSAVYLCASSFFRGTGELFFGEGSRLTVL.

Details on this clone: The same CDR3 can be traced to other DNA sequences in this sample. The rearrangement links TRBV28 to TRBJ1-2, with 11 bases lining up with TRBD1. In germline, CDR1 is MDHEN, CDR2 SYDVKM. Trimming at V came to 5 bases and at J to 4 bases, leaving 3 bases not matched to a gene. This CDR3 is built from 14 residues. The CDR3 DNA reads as TGTGCCAGCAGTCGGGACAGGGGGATCTATGGCTACACCTTC. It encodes CASSRDRGIYGYTF.

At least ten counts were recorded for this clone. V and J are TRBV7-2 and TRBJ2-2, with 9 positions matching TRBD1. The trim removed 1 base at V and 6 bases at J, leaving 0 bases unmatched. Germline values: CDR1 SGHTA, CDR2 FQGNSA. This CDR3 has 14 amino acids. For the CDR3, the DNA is TGTGCCAGCAGCTTAGGACAGGGGGCCGGGGAGCTGTTTTTT. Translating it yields CASSLGQGAGELFF.

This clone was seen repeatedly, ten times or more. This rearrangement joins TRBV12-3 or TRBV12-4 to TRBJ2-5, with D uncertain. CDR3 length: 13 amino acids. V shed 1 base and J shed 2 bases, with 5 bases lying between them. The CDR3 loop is CASSLEEQETQYF. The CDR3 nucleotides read TGTGCCAGCAGTTTAGAAGAACAAGAGACCCAGTACTTC.

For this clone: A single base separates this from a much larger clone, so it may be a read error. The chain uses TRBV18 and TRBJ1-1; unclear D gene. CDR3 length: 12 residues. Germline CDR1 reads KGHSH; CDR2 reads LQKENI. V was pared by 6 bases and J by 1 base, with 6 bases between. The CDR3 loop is CASSFSNTEAFF. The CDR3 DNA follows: TGTGCCAGCTCCTTTTCGAACACTGAAGCTTTCTTT.

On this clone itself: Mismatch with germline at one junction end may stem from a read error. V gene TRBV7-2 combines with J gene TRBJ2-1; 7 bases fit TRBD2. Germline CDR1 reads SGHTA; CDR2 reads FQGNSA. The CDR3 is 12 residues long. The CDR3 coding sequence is TGTGCCAGCAGCTTATTCGCGGGAGTAAAGTACTTC. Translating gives CASSLFAGVKYF.